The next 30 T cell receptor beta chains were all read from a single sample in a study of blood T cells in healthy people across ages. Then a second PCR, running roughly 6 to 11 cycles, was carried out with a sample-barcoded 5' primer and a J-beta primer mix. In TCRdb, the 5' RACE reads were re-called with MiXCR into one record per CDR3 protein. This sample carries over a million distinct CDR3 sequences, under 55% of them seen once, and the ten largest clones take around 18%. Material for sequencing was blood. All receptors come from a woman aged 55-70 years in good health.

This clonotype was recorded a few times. The CDR3 region has the DNA TGCAGCGTTGGGGACGGTGGCTACGAGCAGTACTTC. It specifies CSVGDGGYEQYF. V usage is TRBV29-1 and J usage is TRBJ2-7; D may correspond to TRBD1 or TRBD2 (5 bases each). V was trimmed by 4 bases and J by 3 bases, leaving 10 bases between them. CDR1 is SQVTM, CDR2 ANQGSEA, per germline. This CDR3 has 12 residues.

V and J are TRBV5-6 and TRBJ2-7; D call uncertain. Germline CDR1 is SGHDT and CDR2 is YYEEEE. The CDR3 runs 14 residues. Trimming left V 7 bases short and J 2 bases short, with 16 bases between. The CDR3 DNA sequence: TGTGCCAGCCGCCTTAGGAAACGGGCCTACGAGCAGTACTTC. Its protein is CASRLRKRAYEQYF.

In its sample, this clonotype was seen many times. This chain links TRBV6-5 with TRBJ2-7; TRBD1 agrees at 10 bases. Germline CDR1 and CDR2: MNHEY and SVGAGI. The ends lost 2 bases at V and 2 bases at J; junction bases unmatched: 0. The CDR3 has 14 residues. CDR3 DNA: TGTGCCAGCAGTTACGGACAGGGGGCCTACGAGCAGTACTTC. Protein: CASSYGQGAYEQYF.

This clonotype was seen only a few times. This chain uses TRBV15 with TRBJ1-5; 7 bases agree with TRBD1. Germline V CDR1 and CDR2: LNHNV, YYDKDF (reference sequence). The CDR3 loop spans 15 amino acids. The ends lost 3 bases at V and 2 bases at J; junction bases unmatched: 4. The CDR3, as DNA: TGTGCCACCAGCAGTGGGACAGTTGGCAATCAGCCCCAGCATTTT. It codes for CATSSGTVGNQPQHF.

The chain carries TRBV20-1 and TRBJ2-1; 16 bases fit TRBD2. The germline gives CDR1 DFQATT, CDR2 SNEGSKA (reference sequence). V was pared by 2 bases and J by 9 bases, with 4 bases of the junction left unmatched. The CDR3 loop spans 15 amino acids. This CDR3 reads CSARPGLAGGVEQFF. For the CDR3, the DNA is TGCAGTGCTAGACCGGGACTAGCGGGAGGGGTTGAGCAGTTCTTC.

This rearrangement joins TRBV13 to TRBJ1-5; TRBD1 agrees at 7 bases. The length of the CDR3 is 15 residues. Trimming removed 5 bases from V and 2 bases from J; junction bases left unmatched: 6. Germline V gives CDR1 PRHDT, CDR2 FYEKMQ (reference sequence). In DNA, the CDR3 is TGTGCCAGCAGCCAACAGGGGAGCGGCAATCAGCCCCAGCATTTT. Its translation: CASSQQGSGNQPQHF.

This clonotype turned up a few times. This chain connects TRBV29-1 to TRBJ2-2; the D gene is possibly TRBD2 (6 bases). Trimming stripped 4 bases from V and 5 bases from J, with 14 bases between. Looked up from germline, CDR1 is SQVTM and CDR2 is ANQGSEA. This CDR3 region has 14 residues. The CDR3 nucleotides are TGCAGCGTTGGCTTGGTGGGGGGAACCGGGGAGCTGTTTTTT. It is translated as CSVGLVGGTGELFF.

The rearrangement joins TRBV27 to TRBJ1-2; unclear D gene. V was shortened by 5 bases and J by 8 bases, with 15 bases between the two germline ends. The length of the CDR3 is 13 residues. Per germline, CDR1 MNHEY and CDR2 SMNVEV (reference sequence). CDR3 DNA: TGTGCCAGCAGTCCCTCCTACAGACGGGGCTACACCTTC. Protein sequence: CASSPSYRRGYTF.

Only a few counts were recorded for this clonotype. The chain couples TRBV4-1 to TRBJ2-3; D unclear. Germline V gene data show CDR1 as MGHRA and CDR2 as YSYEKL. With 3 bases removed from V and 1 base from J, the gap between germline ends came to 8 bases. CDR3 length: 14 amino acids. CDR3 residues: CASSHPSRTDTQYF. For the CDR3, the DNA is TGCGCCAGCAGCCACCCCAGCCGCACAGATACGCAGTATTTT.

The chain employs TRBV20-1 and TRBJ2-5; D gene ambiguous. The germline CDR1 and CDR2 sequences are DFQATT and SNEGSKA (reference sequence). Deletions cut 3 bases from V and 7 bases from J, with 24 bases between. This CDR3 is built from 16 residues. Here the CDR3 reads CSASPTTVGPWRTQYF. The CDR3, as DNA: TGCAGTGCTAGTCCCACTACAGTCGGGCCTTGGAGGACCCAGTACTTC.

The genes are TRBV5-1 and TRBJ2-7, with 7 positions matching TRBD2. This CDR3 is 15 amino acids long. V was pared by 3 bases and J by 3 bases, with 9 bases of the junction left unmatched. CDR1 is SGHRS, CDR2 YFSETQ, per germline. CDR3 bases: TGCGCCAGCAGCTCCGGACGAGCGGGGAGCTACGAGCAGTACTTC. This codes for CASSSGRAGSYEQYF.

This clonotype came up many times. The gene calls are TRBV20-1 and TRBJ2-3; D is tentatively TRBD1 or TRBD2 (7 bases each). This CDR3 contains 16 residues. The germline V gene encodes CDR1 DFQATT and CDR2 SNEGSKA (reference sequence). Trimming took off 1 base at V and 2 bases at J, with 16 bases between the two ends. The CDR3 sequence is CSARASGGGTTDTQYF. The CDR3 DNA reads TGCAGTGCTAGAGCCTCAGGGGGGGGGACCACAGATACGCAGTATTTT.

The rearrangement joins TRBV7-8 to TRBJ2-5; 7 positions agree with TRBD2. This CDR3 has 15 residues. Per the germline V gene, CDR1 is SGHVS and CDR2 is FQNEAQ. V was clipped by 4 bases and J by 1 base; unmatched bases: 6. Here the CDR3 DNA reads TGTGCCAGCAGCTCAGCGGGACGGCCCCAAGAGACCCAGTACTTC. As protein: CASSSAGRPQETQYF. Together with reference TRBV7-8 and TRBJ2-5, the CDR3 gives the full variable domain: GAGVSQSPRYKVAKRGQDVALRCDPISGHVSLFWYQQALGQGPEFLTYFQNEAQLDKSGLPSDRFFAERPEGSVSTLKIQRTQQEDSAVYLCASSSAGRPQETQYFGPGTRLLVL.

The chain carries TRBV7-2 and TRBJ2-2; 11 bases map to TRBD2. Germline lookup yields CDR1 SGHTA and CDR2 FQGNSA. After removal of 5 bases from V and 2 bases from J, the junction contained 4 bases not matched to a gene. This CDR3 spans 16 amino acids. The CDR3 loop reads CASSGSGRANTGELFF. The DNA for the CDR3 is TGTGCCAGCAGCGGTAGCGGGAGGGCTAACACCGGGGAGCTGTTTTTT.

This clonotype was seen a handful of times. For the CDR3, the DNA is TGTGCCAGCAGTTTAACAGGGGCAAGGACTGAAGCTTTCTTT. As protein: CASSLTGARTEAFF. V usage is TRBV27 and J usage is TRBJ1-1, with 7 bases matching TRBD1. Germline-derived CDR1 and CDR2 are MNHEY and SMNVEV (reference sequence). Trimming removed 2 bases from V and 5 bases from J; junction bases left unmatched: 5. There are 14 residues in the CDR3.

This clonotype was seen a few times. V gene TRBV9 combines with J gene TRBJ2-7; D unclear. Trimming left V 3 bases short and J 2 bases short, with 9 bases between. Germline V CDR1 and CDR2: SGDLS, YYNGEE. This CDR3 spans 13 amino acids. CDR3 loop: CASSAGPPYEQYF. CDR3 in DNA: TGTGCCAGCAGCGCCGGGCCACCCTACGAGCAGTACTTC. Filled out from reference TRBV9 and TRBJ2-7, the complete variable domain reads DSGVTQTPKHLITATGQRVTLRCSPRSGDLSVYWYQQSLDQGLQFLIQYYNGEERAKGNILERFSAQQFPDLHSELNLSSLELGDSALYFCASSAGPPYEQYFGPGTRLTVT.

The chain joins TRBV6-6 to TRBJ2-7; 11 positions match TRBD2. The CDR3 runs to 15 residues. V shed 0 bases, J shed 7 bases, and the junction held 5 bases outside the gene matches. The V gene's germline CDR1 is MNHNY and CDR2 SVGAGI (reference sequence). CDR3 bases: TGTGCCAGCAGTTACTCAACTAGCGGGGGCCTTGAGCAGTACTTC. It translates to CASSYSTSGGLEQYF.

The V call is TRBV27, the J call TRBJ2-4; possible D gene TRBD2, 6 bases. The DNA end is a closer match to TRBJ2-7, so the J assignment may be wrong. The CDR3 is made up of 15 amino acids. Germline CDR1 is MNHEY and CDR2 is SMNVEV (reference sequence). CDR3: CASSLSAAGIYEQYF. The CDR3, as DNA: TGTGCCAGCAGTTTATCGGCGGCGGGGATCTACGAGCAGTACTTC.

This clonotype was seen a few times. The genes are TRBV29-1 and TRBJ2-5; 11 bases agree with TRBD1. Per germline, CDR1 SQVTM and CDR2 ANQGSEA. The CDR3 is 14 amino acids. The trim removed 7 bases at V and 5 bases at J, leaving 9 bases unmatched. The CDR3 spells CSAWDRGFGETQYF. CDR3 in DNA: TGCAGCGCCTGGGACAGGGGGTTCGGTGAGACCCAGTACTTC.

CDR3 DNA sequence: TGCGCCAGCAGCCAAGGCTCTGGTACTAGCGGGAGGGCCCTGTTCTTC. Protein: CASSQGSGTSGRALFF. The rearrangement joins TRBV4-1 to TRBJ2-1; 13 bases fit TRBD2. V was clipped by 1 base and J by 15 bases; unmatched bases: 12. From germline, CDR1 is MGHRA and CDR2 YSYEKL. CDR3 length: 16 amino acids.

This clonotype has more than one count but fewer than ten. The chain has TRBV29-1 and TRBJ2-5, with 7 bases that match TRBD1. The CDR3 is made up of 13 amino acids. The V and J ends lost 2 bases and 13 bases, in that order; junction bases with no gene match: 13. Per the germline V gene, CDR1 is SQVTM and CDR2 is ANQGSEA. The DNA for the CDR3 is TGCAGCGTTGAAAATCCGACAGGGAGTGCTACGTACTTC. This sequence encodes CSVENPTGSATYF.

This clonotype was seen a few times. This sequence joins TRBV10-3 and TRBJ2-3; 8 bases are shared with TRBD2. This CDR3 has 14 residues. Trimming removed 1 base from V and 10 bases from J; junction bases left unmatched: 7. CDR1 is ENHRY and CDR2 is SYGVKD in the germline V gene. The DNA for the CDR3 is TGTGCCATCAGTGAGTTAGCGGGGAGTCGGGCGCAGTATTTT. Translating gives CAISELAGSRAQYF.

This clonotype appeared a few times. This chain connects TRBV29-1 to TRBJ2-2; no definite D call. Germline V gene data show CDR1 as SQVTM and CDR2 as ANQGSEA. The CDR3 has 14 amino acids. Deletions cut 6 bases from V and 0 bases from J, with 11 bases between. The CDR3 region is CSVGYKANTGELFF. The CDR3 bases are TGCAGCGTCGGGTACAAGGCGAACACCGGGGAGCTGTTTTTT.

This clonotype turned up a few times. Here the CDR3 DNA reads TGCGCCAGCAGCTCTTCCCGGGGAAACACTGAAGCTTTCTTT. Protein sequence: CASSSSRGNTEAFF. The V gene is TRBV5-1, the J gene TRBJ1-1; D not certain. The V gene's germline CDR1 is SGHRS and CDR2 YFSETQ. There are 14 residues in the CDR3. Trimming removed 3 bases from V and 2 bases from J, with 11 bases in between.

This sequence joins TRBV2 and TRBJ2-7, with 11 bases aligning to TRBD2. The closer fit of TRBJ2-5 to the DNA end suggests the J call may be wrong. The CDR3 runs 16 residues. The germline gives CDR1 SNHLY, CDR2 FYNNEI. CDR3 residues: CASSATGTSGKETQYF. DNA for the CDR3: TGTGCCAGCAGTGCCACTGGGACTAGCGGAAAAGAGACCCAGTACTTC.

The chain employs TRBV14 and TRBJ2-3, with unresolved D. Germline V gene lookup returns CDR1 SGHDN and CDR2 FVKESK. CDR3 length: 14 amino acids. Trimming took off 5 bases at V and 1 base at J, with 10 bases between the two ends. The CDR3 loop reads CASSARSGTDTQYF. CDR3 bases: TGTGCCAGCAGCGCCAGGTCGGGCACAGATACGCAGTATTTT.

CDR3 sequence reads: CASTRDAEVNTGELFF. In DNA, the CDR3 is TGTGCCAGCACCCGGGACGCTGAGGTTAACACCGGGGAGCTGTTTTTT. The chain couples TRBV12-3 or TRBV12-4 to TRBJ2-2, with D perhaps assigned TRBD1 or TRBD2 (5 bases each). The V end was cut by 7 bases, the J end by 2 bases, with 17 bases between. This CDR3 is built from 16 residues.

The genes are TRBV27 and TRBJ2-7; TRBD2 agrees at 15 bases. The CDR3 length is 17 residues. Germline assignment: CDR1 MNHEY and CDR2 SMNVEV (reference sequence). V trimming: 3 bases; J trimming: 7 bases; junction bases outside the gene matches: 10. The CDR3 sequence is CASSFRTSGRAPNEQYF. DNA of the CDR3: TGTGCCAGCAGTTTTAGGACTAGCGGGAGGGCCCCCAATGAGCAGTACTTC.

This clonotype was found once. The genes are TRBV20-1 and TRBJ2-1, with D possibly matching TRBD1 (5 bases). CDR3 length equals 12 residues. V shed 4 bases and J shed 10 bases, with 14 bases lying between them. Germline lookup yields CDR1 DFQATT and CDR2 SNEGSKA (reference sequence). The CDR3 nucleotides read TGCAGTGCTAAGGGGCTAGTTCACGAGCAGTTCTTC. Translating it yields CSAKGLVHEQFF.

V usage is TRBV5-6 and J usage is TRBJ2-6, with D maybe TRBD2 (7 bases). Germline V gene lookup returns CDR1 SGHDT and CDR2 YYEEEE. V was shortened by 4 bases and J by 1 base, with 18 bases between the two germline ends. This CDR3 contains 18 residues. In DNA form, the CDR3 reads TGTGCCAGCAGCAGGGAGTTCGGGGGGCGGTCTGGGGCCAACGTCCTGACTTTC. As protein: CASSREFGGRSGANVLTF.